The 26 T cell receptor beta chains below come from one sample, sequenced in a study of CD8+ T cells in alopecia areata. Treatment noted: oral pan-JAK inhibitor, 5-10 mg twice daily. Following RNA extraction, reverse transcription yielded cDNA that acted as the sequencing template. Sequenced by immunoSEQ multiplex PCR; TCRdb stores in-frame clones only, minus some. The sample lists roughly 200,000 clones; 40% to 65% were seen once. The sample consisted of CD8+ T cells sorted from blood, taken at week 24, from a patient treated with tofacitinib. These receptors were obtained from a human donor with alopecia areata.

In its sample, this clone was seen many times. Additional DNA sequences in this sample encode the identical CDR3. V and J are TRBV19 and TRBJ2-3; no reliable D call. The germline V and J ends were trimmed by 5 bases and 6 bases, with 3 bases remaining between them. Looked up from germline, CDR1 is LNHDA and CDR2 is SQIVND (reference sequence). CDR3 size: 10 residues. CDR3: CASSSDTQYF. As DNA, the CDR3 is TGTGCCAGTAGTTCGGATACGCAGTATTTT.

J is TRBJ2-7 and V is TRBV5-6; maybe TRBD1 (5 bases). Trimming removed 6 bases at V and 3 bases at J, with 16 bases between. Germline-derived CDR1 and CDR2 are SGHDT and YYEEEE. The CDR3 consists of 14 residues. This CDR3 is CASTYQTGFYEQYF. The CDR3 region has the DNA TGTGCCAGCACCTACCAAACAGGTTTCTACGAGCAGTACTTC.

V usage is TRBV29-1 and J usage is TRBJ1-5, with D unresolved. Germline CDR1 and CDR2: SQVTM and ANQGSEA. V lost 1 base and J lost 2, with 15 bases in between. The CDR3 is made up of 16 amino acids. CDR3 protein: CSVEVRTSYGNQPQHF. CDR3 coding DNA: TGCAGCGTTGAAGTTCGGACCAGCTATGGCAATCAGCCCCAGCATTTT.

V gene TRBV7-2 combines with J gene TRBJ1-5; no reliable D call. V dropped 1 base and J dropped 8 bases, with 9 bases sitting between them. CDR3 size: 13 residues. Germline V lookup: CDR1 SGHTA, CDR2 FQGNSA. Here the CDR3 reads CASSLGGLEPQHF. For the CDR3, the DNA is TGTGCCAGCAGCTTAGGGGGTCTTGAGCCCCAGCATTTT.

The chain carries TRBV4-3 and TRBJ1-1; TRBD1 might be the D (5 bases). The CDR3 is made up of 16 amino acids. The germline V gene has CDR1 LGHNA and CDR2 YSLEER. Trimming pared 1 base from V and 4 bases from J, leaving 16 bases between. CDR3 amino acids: CASSQGGGGLSTEAFF. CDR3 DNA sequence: TGCGCCAGCAGCCAAGGCGGGGGGGGATTGTCCACTGAAGCTTTCTTT.

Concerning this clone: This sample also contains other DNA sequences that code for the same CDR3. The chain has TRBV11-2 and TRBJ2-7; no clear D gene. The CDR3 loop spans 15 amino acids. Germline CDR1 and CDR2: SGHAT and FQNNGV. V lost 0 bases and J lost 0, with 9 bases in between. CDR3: CASSLDLGPSYEQYF. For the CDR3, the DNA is TGTGCCAGCAGCTTAGATCTCGGCCCCTCCTACGAGCAGTACTTC.

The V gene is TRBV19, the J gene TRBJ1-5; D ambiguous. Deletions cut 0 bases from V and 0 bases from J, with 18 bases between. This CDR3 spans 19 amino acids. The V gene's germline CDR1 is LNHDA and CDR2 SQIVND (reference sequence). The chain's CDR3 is CASSIDLRLRLNSNQPQHF. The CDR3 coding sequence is TGTGCCAGTAGTATAGATCTTCGGCTGAGACTGAATAGCAATCAGCCCCAGCATTTT.

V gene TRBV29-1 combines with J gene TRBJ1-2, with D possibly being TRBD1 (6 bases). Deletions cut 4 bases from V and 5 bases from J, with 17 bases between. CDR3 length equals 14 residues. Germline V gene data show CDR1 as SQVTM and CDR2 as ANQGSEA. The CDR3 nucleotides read TGCAGCGTTGGTCCAGGGGAGGTCTATTATGGCTACACCTTC. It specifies CSVGPGEVYYGYTF.

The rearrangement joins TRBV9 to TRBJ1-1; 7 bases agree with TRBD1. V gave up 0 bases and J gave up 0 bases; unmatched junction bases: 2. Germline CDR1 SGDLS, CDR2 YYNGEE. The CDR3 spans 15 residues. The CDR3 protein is CASSVVTGMNTEAFF. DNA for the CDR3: TGTGCCAGCAGCGTAGTGACAGGGATGAACACTGAAGCTTTCTTT. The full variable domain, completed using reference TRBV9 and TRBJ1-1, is DSGVTQTPKHLITATGQRVTLRCSPRSGDLSVYWYQQSLDQGLQFLIQYYNGEERAKGNILERFSAQQFPDLHSELNLSSLELGDSALYFCASSVVTGMNTEAFFGQGTRLTVV.

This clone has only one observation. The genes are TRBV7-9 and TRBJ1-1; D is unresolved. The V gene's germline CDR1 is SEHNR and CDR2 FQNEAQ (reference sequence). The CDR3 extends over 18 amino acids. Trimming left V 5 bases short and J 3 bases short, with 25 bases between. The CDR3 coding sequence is TGTGCCAGCAGCACATTCCATCCGAAAAGGGTGCTGGACACTGAAGCTTTCTTT. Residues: CASSTFHPKRVLDTEAFF.

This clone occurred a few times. The CDR3 sequence is CASSLRRDDEQYF. Here the CDR3 DNA reads TGTGCCAGCAGCTTGCGGAGGGACGACGAGCAGTACTTC. The J gene is TRBJ2-7, the V gene TRBV7-9; a weak D match, TRBD2 (6 bases). The CDR3 sequence is 13 residues long. Trimming removed 3 bases from V and 5 bases from J, with 11 bases in between. CDR1 SEHNR and CDR2 FQNEAQ come from the germline V gene (reference sequence). Full variable domain (rest looked up from reference TRBV7-9 and TRBJ2-7): DTGVSQNPRHKITKRGQNVTFRCDPISEHNRLYWYRQTLGQGPEFLTYFQNEAQLEKSRLLSDRFSAERPKGSFSTLEIQRTEQGDSAMYLCASSLRRDDEQYFGPGTRLTVT.

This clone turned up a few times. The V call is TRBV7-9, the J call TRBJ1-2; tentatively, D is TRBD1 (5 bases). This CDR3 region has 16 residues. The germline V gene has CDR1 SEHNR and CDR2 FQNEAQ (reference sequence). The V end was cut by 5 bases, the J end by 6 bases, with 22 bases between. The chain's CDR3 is CASSNQGSREGDGYTF. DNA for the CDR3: TGTGCCAGCAGCAACCAGGGAAGTCGGGAGGGCGATGGCTACACCTTC.

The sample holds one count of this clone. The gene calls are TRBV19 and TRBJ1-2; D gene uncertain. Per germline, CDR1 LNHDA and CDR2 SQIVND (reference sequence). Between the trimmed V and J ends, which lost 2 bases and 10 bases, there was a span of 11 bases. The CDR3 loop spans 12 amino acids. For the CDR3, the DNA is TGTGCCAGTAGTATAAGGCCCGGATACTACACCTTC. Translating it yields CASSIRPGYYTF.

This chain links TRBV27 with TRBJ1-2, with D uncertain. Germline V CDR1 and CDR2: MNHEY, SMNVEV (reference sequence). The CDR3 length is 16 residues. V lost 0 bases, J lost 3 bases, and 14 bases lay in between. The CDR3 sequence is CASSLSAQATHYGYTF. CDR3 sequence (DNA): TGTGCCAGCAGTTTATCGGCCCAGGCCACCCACTATGGCTACACCTTC.

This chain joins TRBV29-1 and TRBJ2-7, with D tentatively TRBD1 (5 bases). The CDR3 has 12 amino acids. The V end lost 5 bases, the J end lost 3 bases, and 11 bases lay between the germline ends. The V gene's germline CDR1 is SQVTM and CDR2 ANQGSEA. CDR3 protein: CSVLTDLYEQYF. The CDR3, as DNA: TGCAGCGTTCTGACAGATCTCTACGAGCAGTACTTC.

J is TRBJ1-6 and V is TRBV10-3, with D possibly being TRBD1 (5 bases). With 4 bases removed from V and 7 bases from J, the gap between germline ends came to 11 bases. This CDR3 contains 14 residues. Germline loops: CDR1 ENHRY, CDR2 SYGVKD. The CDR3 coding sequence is TGTGCCATCAGTGGATCAGGGTCGAATTCACCCCTCCACTTT. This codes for CAISGSGSNSPLHF.

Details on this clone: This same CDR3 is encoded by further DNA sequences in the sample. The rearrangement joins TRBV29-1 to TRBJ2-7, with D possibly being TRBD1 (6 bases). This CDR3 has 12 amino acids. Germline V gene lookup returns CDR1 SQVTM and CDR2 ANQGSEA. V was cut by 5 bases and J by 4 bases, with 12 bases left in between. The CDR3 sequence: CSVRTELYEQYF. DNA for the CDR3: TGCAGCGTTAGGACAGAACTTTACGAGCAGTACTTC.

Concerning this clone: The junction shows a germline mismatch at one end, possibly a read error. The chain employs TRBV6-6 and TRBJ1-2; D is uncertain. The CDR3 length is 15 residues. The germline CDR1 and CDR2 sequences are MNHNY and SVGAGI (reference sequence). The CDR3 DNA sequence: TGTGCCGGCAGCCCCTCCCCGAGGAGTAACTATGGCTACACCTTC. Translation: CAGSPSPRSNYGYTF.

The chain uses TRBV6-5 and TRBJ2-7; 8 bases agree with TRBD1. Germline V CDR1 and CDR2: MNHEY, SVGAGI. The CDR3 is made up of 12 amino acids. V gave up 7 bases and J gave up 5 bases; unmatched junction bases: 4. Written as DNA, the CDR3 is TGTGCCAGCATGCAGGGGGCCAACGAGCAGTACTTC. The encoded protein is CASMQGANEQYF.

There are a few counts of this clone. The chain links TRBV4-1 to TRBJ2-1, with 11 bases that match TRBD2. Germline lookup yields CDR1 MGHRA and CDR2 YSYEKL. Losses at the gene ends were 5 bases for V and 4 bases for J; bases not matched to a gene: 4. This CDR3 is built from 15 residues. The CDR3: CASSTGLADYNEQFF. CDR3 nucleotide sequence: TGCGCCAGCAGCACGGGACTAGCGGATTACAATGAGCAGTTCTTC.

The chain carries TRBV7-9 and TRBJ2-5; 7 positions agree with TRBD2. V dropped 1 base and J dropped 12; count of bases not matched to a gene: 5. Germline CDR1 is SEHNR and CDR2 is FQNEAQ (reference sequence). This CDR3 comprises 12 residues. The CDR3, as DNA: TGTGCCAGCAGCTTAGAGGGAGGGAGAGAGTACTTC. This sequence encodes CASSLEGGREYF.

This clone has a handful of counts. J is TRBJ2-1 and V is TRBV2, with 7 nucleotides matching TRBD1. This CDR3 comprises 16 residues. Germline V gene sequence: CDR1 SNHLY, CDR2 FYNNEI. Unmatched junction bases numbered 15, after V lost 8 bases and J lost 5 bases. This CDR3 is CASGPRLQGFDNEQFF. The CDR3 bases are TGTGCCAGCGGCCCCCGGTTACAGGGGTTTGACAATGAGCAGTTCTTC.

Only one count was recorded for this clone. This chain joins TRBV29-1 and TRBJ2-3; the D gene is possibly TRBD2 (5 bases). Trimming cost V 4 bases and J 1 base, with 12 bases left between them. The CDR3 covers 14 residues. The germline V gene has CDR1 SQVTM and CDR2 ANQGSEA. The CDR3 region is CSVVSGDRTDTQYF. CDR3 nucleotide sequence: TGCAGCGTTGTAAGCGGCGACCGCACAGATACGCAGTATTTT.

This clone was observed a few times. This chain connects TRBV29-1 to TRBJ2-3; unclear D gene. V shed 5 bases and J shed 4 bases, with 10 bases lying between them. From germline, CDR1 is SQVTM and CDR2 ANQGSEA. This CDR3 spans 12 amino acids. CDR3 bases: TGCAGCGTTCCAGGCTCTGCAGATACGCAGTATTTT. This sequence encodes CSVPGSADTQYF.

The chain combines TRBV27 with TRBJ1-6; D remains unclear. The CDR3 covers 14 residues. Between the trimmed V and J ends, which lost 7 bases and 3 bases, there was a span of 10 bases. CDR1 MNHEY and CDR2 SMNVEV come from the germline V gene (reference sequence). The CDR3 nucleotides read TGTGCCAGCACATATAGGAACTATAATTCACCCCTCCACTTT. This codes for CASTYRNYNSPLHF.

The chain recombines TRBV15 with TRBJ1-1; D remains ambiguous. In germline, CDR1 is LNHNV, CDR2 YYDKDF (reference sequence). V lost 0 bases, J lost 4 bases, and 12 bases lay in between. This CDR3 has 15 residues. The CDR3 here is CATSREVSSTTEAFF. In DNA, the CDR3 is TGTGCCACCAGCAGAGAAGTTTCATCGACCACTGAAGCTTTCTTT.